What follows describes a single TCR beta chain. Its antigen is unknown. The CDR3 is 15 amino acids. The V gene end was trimmed by 5 bases and the J gene end by 4 bases; junction bases not matched to a gene: 7. Germline CDR1 reads SGHVS; CDR2 reads FNYEAQ. These data come from a study of OX40 agonist ivuxolimab in advanced cancers. Study information: The dose-escalation cohort was about 87% male, with a mean age of approximately 61 years, ranging about 23 to 90. Having had anti-PD-1, anti-PD-L1 or anti-CTLA-4 therapy before was allowed, and over 35% had some.

General study points: Part of the nonresponder group also had normalized T-cell clonal expansion that was low. Undetermined was the antigen specificity of the expanded peripheral T cells.

The assay was immunoSEQ multiplex PCR, and TCRdb's table has in-frame clones only and misses some. The sample lists some 26,000 clones, just under 85% occurring once. The source of this sequence is an adult with an advanced solid tumor such as melanoma, head and neck, liver or kidney cancer. The chain combines TRBV7-6 with TRBJ2-3; 9 nucleotides match TRBD2. The sequencing here drew on CD4+ or CD8+ T cells sorted from blood, taken in a trial of the OX40 agonist ivuxolimab. The CDR3 bases are TGTGCCAGCAGCCTCCCTAGCGGGGACGCAGATACGCAGTATTTT. It encodes CASSLPSGDADTQYF. The variable domain in full, completed from reference TRBV7-6 and TRBJ2-3, reads GAGVSQSPRYKVTKRGQDVALRCDPISGHVSLYWYRQALGQGPEFLTYFNYEAQQDKSGLPNDRFSAERPEGSISTLTIQRTEQRDSAMYRCASSLPSGDADTQYFGPGTRLTVL.